This TCR beta chain stems from a study of OX40 agonist ivuxolimab in advanced cancers. The study in broad terms: Ivuxolimab, which targeted the costimulatory receptor OX40 (CD134), was an agonistic, fully human IgG2 monoclonal antibody. Partial responses occurred in three dose-escalation patients: two with cutaneous melanoma and one with hepatocellular carcinoma. Peripheral TCRbeta sequencing was intended to test whether TCR sequence diversity was altered and clonal T-cell expansion was caused by ivuxolimab. A male proportion of 70% to 90% and a mean age of 60 years, ranging from about 20 to 80, were recorded for the dose-escalation cohort. Intravenous ivuxolimab was administered to patients every 2 weeks at six dose levels: 0.01, 0.1, 0.3, 1.5, 3 and 10 mg/kg. Prior anti-PD-1, anti-PD-L1 or anti-CTLA-4 therapy was permitted, and 30% to 50% of dose-escalation patients had received checkpoint inhibitors. The monotherapy dose-escalation portion (N ≈ 50 patients) of the phase I ivuxolimab trial is reported in the paper. Among the roughly 54 dose-escalation patients, approximately 20 had hepatocellular carcinoma, roughly 15 melanoma, 9 renal cell carcinoma and 9 head and neck cancer.

A note on this clone: What this receptor recognizes is not known. Base qualities are missing; no much larger clone stands one base away.

Broader findings and caveats from the paper: In the 0.1-3.0 mg/kg groups, partial responders were among the patients with the lowest normalized peripheral clonal expansion, particularly in CD8+ T cells. At doses from 0.1 to 3.0 mg/kg, clonal expansion was seen in both CD4+ and CD8+ blood T cells between baseline and week 6. The antigen specificity of the peripheral T cells that underwent clonal expansion was not determined. Low levels of normalized T-cell clonal expansion were also shown by some nonresponding patients. After ivuxolimab, more expanded clones were found on average in CD8+ T cells than in CD4+ T cells.

As encoded in the germline V gene, CDR1 is MGHRA while CDR2 is YSYEKL. For this chain, trimming is 1 base at the V end and 2 bases at the J end, and the number of junction bases without a gene match is 9. From cysteine to phenylalanine, the CDR3 is 18 amino acids long. The entry retains the CDR3 DNA only, 54 bases that are in frame from base 1. Patients with autoimmune disease history or receiving systemic immunosuppression were excluded from the trial. Peripheral blood for TCR sequencing was collected from all dose cohorts at baseline, on cycle 4 day 1, and on cycle 7 day 1. The samples were drawn from a first-in-human, open-label, multicenter phase I dose-escalation trial of ivuxolimab. Adults with locally advanced or metastatic head and neck squamous cell, hepatocellular, melanoma or renal cell carcinoma were enrolled in the trial. CD4+ and CD8+ T cells were sorted separately from peripheral blood before TCR sequencing.

To sequence the TCRbeta CDR3 region, genomic DNA was isolated from the sorted cells. The immunoSEQ Assay was used for sequencing of TCRbeta CDR3 regions. What TCRdb holds here is the immuneACCESS table cut down to in-frame rearrangements. Part of the clones is not present; checked against another copy, under half of the missing clones reflect an unresolved V gene, and the others are unexplained. Across this sample there are around 35,000 clones, with 80% to 85% seen only once. Jointly, the top ten make up around a fifth of the sample. The sample in question was CD4+ or CD8+ T cells sorted from blood, obtained in a trial of the OX40 agonist ivuxolimab. This clonotype was sampled from an adult with an advanced solid tumor such as melanoma, head and neck, liver or kidney cancer. Recombination connected TRBV4-1 to TRBJ2-5, with 11 bases in between that match TRBD2. The CDR3 protein sequence reads: CASSQVGLAGGSQETQYF. The DNA sequence reads TGCGCCAGCAGCCAAGTGGGTCTAGCGGGAGGTAGTCAAGAGACCCAGTACTTC.